This T cell receptor (beta chain) came from a study of Ad26.COV2.S vaccination and SARS-CoV-2 variants. In the case of this clone: Its antigen is as yet unknown.

Measured with immunoSEQ multiplex PCR; TCRdb has only the in-frame clones, and not every one. In the table there are a few hundred thousand clones, 87% of which are singletons. Study-wide points: Post-vaccination spike-specific CD8+ and CD4+ T cell responses reportedly had substantial breadth.

The treatment: about 20 received Ad26.COV2.S at low or high dose, single or two shots; roughly five received placebo; per-sample allocation not given. Specimens were obtained on day 63 following the first vaccine or placebo injection. Sequencing used peripheral blood, obtained in a trial of Ad26.COV2.S vaccine versus placebo. This TCR came from a person between 18 and 59 years old who received the Ad26.COV2.S COVID-19 vaccine or a placebo.

CDR3 sequence reads: CASSQGRGPQAETQYF. Written as DNA, the CDR3 is TGCGCCAGCAGCCAAGGTCGAGGCCCTCAGGCAGAGACCCAGTACTTC. This chain joins TRBV4-1 and TRBJ2-5; D not certain. Germline values: CDR1 MGHRA, CDR2 YSYEKL. Between the trimmed V and J ends, which lost 1 base and 4 bases, there was a span of 16 bases. The CDR3 loop spans 16 amino acids.